This is a list of T cell receptor beta chains from one sample in a study of PD-L1 blockade in urothelial cancer. Clones were read by immunoSEQ multiplex PCR, and TCRdb kept only the in-frame ones, dropping some. The repertoire has tens of thousands of clones, about three quarters of them found once; the top ten carry under 4.5%. The sequencing used PBMCs, collected around atezolizumab (anti-PD-L1) treatment. The receptors were sampled from a man in his 70s with urothelial cancer. Each CDR3 is given with its conserved first and last residue. The D gene is left open where the match is weak. The size of a clone is reported for some rows only, either as once, few or many, or as a class for expanded clones.

NA,NA,TRBV11-3,TRBJ1-4,14,TGTGCCAGCAGCTTCCGGGACTCTCAGGAAAAACTGTTTTTT,CASSFRDSQEKLFF
NA,NA,TRBV5-1,TRBJ2-2,16,TGCGCCAGCAGCGTGAAAGGGGTTCTGGACACCGGGGAGCTGTTTTTT,CASSVKGVLDTGELFF
once,NA,TRBV30,TRBJ1-3,20,TGTGCCTGGACGGCTATCAAACATGGGAGAATTGATGACTCTGGAAACACCATATATTTT,CAWTAIKHGRIDDSGNTIYF
NA,TRBD2,TRBV4-1,TRBJ2-7,15,TGCGCCAGCAGCCCCGGGACTAGCGGGATCTACGAGCAGTACTTC,CASSPGTSGIYEQYF
NA,TRBD2,TRBV28,TRBJ2-1,16,TGTGCCAGCAGTTTGGGTGCTAGCGGCGCTAACAATGAGCAGTTCTTC,CASSLGASGANNEQFF
NA,TRBD1,TRBV28,TRBJ1-5,15,TGTGCCAGCAGTTCGGGACAGGGAGGCAATCAGCCCCAGCATTTT,CASSSGQGGNQPQHF
NA,TRBD1,TRBV5-1,TRBJ2-3,18,TGCGCCAGCAGCGCCCGGGACAGGGTCATCTCAGGCACAGATACGCAGTATTTT,CASSARDRVISGTDTQYF
NA,NA,TRBV19,TRBJ1-1,18,TGTGCCAGTAGTATGGTCCTGCGGGTAAGTGGGGTGAACACTGAAGCTTTCTTT,CASSMVLRVSGVNTEAFF
NA,TRBD1,TRBV9,TRBJ2-1,15,TGTGCCAGCAGCGCCAGACAGGGCTCCTACAATGAGCAGTTCTTC,CASSARQGSYNEQFF
NA,NA,TRBV14,TRBJ2-7,15,TGTGCCAGCAGCCGAAAGGACAGCCAAACCTACGAGCAGTACTTC,CASSRKDSQTYEQYF
NA,TRBD1,TRBV5-1,TRBJ1-1,14,TGCGCCAGCAGCTTGGAACAGGGGAGGACTGAAGCTTTCTTT,CASSLEQGRTEAFF
NA,NA,TRBV7-9,TRBJ2-1,17,TGTGCCAGCAGCTTTATCTCTGGGGCGGCTTCCTACAATGAGCAGTTCTTC,CASSFISGAASYNEQFF
NA,TRBD1,TRBV6-5,TRBJ2-7,15,TGTGCCAGCAGTTATGGGGGACAGGGGGGCTACGAGCAGTACTTC,CASSYGGQGGYEQYF
NA,TRBD1,TRBV2,TRBJ1-1,12,TGTGCCAGCAGTAATAACAGGGGGCTCGCTTTCTTT,CASSNNRGLAFF
once,TRBD2,TRBV28,TRBJ2-7,17,TGTGCCAGCAGACTTTCCGGGGGGGGCGTCCATCCGGGCGAGCAGTACTTC,CASRLSGGGVHPGEQYF
NA,NA,TRBV2,TRBJ1-5,15,TGTGCCAGCAAAGCCGGACAGAATAGCAATCAGCCCCAGCATTTT,CASKAGQNSNQPQHF
NA,TRBD2,TRBV4-1,TRBJ2-5,16,TGCGCCAGCAGCCAAGATCGACCAGGGACTAGTGGGGCCCAGTACTTC,CASSQDRPGTSGAQYF
NA,NA,TRBV7-9,TRBJ2-7,15,TGTGCCAGCAGCTTCACTTCCGAGGGCTCCTACGAGCAGTACTTC,CASSFTSEGSYEQYF
NA,NA,TRBV6-5,TRBJ2-2,14,TGTGCCAGCAGTTCTTATAGAGACACCGGGGAGCTGTTTTTT,CASSSYRDTGELFF
NA,NA,TRBV4-1,TRBJ1-2,13,TGCGCCAGCAGCCAAGACCGGGACTATGGCTACACCTTC,CASSQDRDYGYTF
NA,TRBD2,TRBV7-7,TRBJ2-1,17,TGTGCCAGCAGCTCCCTCGACGGACTAGCGGCCTACAATGAGCAGTTCTTC,CASSSLDGLAAYNEQFF
NA,TRBD2,TRBV28,TRBJ2-3,18,TGTGCCAGCAGTTTGGTGACTAGCGGGAGGGTCCGGGGGCATACGCAGTATTTT,CASSLVTSGRVRGHTQYF
NA,NA,TRBV30,TRBJ2-2,13,TGTGCCTGGACGGGAACCCCCACCGGGGAGCTGTTTTTT,CAWTGTPTGELFF
medium-sized,NA,TRBV6-5,TRBJ1-5,13,TGTGCCAGCAGTCGGGGATTGAATCAGCCCCAGCATTTT,CASSRGLNQPQHF
NA,NA,TRBV18,TRBJ1-2,14,TGTGCCAGCTCACCGCCCGATACCACTTATGGCTACACCTTC,CASSPPDTTYGYTF
NA,TRBD1,TRBV4-2,TRBJ2-5,15,TGTGCCAGCAGCCCCCGACAGGGGGGACAAGAGACCCAGTACTTC,CASSPRQGGQETQYF
NA,TRBD1,TRBV5-6,TRBJ1-4,16,TGTGCCAGCAGCTTGGGGGACAGGGTTCGCACTGAAAAACTGTTTTTT,CASSLGDRVRTEKLFF
NA,TRBD2,TRBV7-9,TRBJ2-1,16,TGTGCCAGCAGCCGTCAAAGACTAGCGGGAGATAATGAGCAGTTCTTC,CASSRQRLAGDNEQFF
NA,TRBD2,TRBV7-2,TRBJ2-7,14,TGTGCCAGCAGCTTAGGAGGGACTAGTTACGAGCAGTACTTC,CASSLGGTSYEQYF
NA,NA,TRBV5-1,TRBJ1-3,16,TGCGCCAGCAGCTTGGACGACAGGATTTCTGGAAACACCATATATTTT,CASSLDDRISGNTIYF
once,NA,TRBV9,TRBJ2-6,18,TGTGCCAGCAGCGTAGGGAGTCCGGGTAGCTCTGGGGCCAACGTCCTGACTTTC,CASSVGSPGSSGANVLTF
NA,NA,TRBV6-5,TRBJ1-3,13,TGTGCCAGCAGTTTGATGACAGGAAACACCATATATTTT,CASSLMTGNTIYF
NA,TRBD2,TRBV19,TRBJ2-1,17,TGTGCCAGTAGTCCGGGACTAGCGGTCTTCTCCTACAATGAGCAGTTCTTC,CASSPGLAVFSYNEQFF
NA,NA,TRBV6-1,TRBJ1-1,11,TGTGCCAGCACCCAGGGTACTGAAGCTTTCTTT,CASTQGTEAFF
few,NA,TRBV19,TRBJ1-2,13,TGTGCCAGCAAGACAGAAGCTAACTATGGCTACACCTTC,CASKTEANYGYTF
NA,NA,TRBV7-2,TRBJ2-1,15,TGTGCCAGCAGCTTAGCTAGTGGAGAATGGAATGAGCAGTTCTTC,CASSLASGEWNEQFF
NA,TRBD2,TRBV7-9,TRBJ2-7,13,TGTGCCAGCAGCCTGCGGGGGTCCTACGAGCAGTACTTC,CASSLRGSYEQYF
NA,NA,TRBV4-2,TRBJ2-6,15,TGTGCCAGCAGCCAAGGGACTAATGGGGCCAACGTCCTGACTTTC,CASSQGTNGANVLTF
NA,TRBD1,TRBV7-2,TRBJ1-2,16,TGTGCCAGCAGCTTAGAATGGACAGGGAGGAACTATGGCTACACCTTC,CASSLEWTGRNYGYTF
NA,NA,TRBV5-5,TRBJ2-3,16,TGTGCCAGCCGCCCGAGGGGGGGGGACCTCACAGATACGCAGTATTTT,CASRPRGGDLTDTQYF
NA,TRBD2,TRBV27,TRBJ2-7,15,TGTGCCAGCAGTTTATCTCAACTAGCGGGATATGAGCAGTACTTC,CASSLSQLAGYEQYF
NA,NA,TRBV27,TRBJ1-1,14,TGTGCCAGCAGTTTGGGGGGGGGAAGAGGTGAAGCTTTCTTT,CASSLGGGRGEAFF
NA,NA,TRBV7-2,TRBJ1-2,15,TGTGCCAGCAGCTTAGGGGCCGCCAGGTTCTATGGCTACACCTTC,CASSLGAARFYGYTF
NA,TRBD2,TRBV7-7,TRBJ2-1,16,TGTGCTAGCAGCTTAGGACTAGCGGGAGGGTACAATGAGCAGTTCTTC,CASSLGLAGGYNEQFF
few,TRBD2,TRBV9,TRBJ2-4,17,TGTGCCAGCAGCTCACCCCGGGGGGGTGTTGGCAAAAACATTCAGTACTTC,CASSSPRGGVGKNIQYF
once,TRBD2,TRBV5-1,TRBJ2-3,15,TGCGCCAGCAGCTCGACTAGCGGGACAGCAGATACGCAGTATTTT,CASSSTSGTADTQYF
NA,TRBD1,TRBV19,TRBJ1-1,21,TGTGCCAGTATCCCTCACTTTGGTCAACAAGGAGCACAGGGGGCAAACACTGAAGCTTTCTTT,CASIPHFGQQGAQGANTEAFF
NA,NA,TRBV6-1,TRBJ2-7,13,TGTGCCAGCAACCCAGAGCGGTTCGGCGAGCAGTACTTC,CASNPERFGEQYF
NA,NA,TRBV7-2,TRBJ2-7,14,TGTGCCAGCAGCTTAAATCCGCAGGATGGGGAGCAGTACTTC,CASSLNPQDGEQYF
NA,NA,TRBV19,TRBJ1-1,13,TGTGCCAGTAGTATAGGCGGGTACACTGAAGCTTTCTTT,CASSIGGYTEAFF
NA,TRBD2,TRBV5-6,TRBJ2-1,15,TGTGCCAGCAGCTTGGAGGCGGGGGGGCCGAATGAGCAGTTCTTC,CASSLEAGGPNEQFF
NA,NA,TRBV4-3,TRBJ2-1,19,TGCGCCAGCAGCCAAGAATCCCCATACAGGGACCCTGGCTACAATGAGCAGTTCTTC,CASSQESPYRDPGYNEQFF
NA,TRBD1,TRBV19,TRBJ2-6,17,TGTGCCAGTACCCCGGCACAGGGGGCGCCTGGGGCCAACGTCCTGACTTTC,CASTPAQGAPGANVLTF